The clone carrying this T cell receptor beta chain was detected only once. Its antigen remains unknown. This sample also contains other DNA sequences that code for the same CDR3. As for time point: cycle 4 day 1 (C4D1), after less than 7 weeks of nivolumab. Exposure to brentuximab vedotin varied, and each patient had relapsed following autologous stem cell transplantation. The data originate from a study of PD-1 blockade in classical Hodgkin lymphoma. Trimming cost V 4 bases and J 0 bases, with 14 bases left between them. There are 15 residues in the CDR3. CDR1 GTSNPN and CDR2 SVGIG come from the germline V gene (reference sequence). Study-wide results and limits: Baseline TCR diversity was reportedly lower in newly diagnosed patients than healthy donors.

Assay: immunoSEQ multiplex PCR; the TCRdb copy retains only in-frame clones and omits some. The sample contains about 20,000 clones, approximately 80% of which appear only once. J is TRBJ2-3 and V is TRBV30; possibly TRBD2 for D (5 bases). This receptor was identified in a human donor with classical Hodgkin lymphoma. The material was peripheral blood mononuclear cells (PBMCs), obtained before the fourth cycle of nivolumab. CDR3 in DNA: TGTGCCTGGACTTTAAGCGGAGCTAGCACAGATACGCAGTATTTT. Protein sequence: CAWTLSGASTDTQYF.